Listed here is a single TCR beta chain. Its antigen is as yet unknown. This entry is derived from a study of shared clonotypes between healthy human individuals. The overall study: The plates for each donor numbered three CD4 naive, three CD4 memory, two CD8 naive and one CD8 memory.

Study conclusions and caveats: Larger estimated richness was generally seen in naive subsets than in memory subsets. Naive CD4 clonotypes were shared across a few donors at about 5.2%.

Deep-level assay runs were performed. Assay used: immunoSEQ multiplex PCR; TCRdb lists only in-frame clones, some missing. The sample contains around 1,900,000 clones, over 85% of which appear only once. Unmatched junction bases numbered 5, after V lost 4 bases and J lost 0 bases. The CDR3 length is 16 residues. Looked up from germline, CDR1 is SGDLS and CDR2 is YYNGEE. Positive CCR7 selection of CD45RO-negative cells yielded the naive CD8 cells, and terminally differentiated effector memory CD45RA+ cells were excluded. The chain joins TRBV9 to TRBJ2-2; 8 bases are shared with TRBD2. This clonotype was obtained from a man aged 18 to 35 in good health. Some clones in this sample may be carry-over from other donors' samples. Sequencing was carried out using naive CD8+ T cells from PBMCs. CDR3 sequence: CASSPRTSPNTGELFF. The DNA of the CDR3 is TGTGCCAGCAGCCCTCGGACTAGCCCGAACACCGGGGAGCTGTTTTTT.